The present T cell receptor (beta chain) was sequenced within a study of blood T cells in healthy people across ages. Sample-barcoded 5' priming and a J-beta primer mix drove a second PCR of roughly 6 to 12 cycles. A template-switch adaptor containing 12 random nucleotides labeled each cDNA molecule. MiXCR, applied by TCRdb to the 5' RACE reads, yields one record per CDR3 protein. Altogether 1.5 million to 2 million distinct CDR3 sequences are present, 28% being singletons, with the ten largest covering 7.7%. The V gene's germline CDR1 is LNHNV and CDR2 YYDKDF (reference sequence). The CDR3 totals 13 residues. The V and J ends lost 0 bases and 6 bases respectively, with 8 bases between them.

The chain combines TRBV15 with TRBJ1-1; unclear D gene. The sequence was obtained from a woman in her 30s in good health. Sequencing was carried out using blood. The CDR3 loop reads CATSRDPMSEAFF. DNA for the CDR3: TGTGCCACCAGCAGAGATCCCATGTCTGAAGCTTTCTTT.